Following are 26 T cell receptor beta chains from one sample sequenced in a study of sequential checkpoint blockade in melanoma. Here immunoSEQ multiplex PCR was the method, and the copy in TCRdb shows in-frame clones only, minus some. This sample carries roughly 18,000 clones, around 69% of them seen once, and the ten largest clones take around 18%. As for treatment: randomized to nivolumab then ipilimumab (arm A) or the reverse (arm B). The sequences come from CD8+ T cells sorted from blood (inferred from file names), collected from a patient given nivolumab and ipilimumab in sequence. These receptors originate from a human donor with melanoma.

This clone came up once. Here the CDR3 reads CAISGGLAGFNYNEQFF. CDR3 sequence (DNA): TGTGCCATCAGTGGGGGACTAGCGGGTTTCAACTACAATGAGCAGTTCTTC. This sequence joins TRBV10-3 and TRBJ2-1, with 12 bases lining up with TRBD2. This CDR3 has 17 residues. Germline V gene lookup returns CDR1 ENHRY and CDR2 SYGVKD. V lost 4 bases to trimming and J lost 3 bases; unmatched junction nucleotides: 7.

This clone was observed a handful of times. The rearrangement joins TRBV28 to TRBJ2-7; D not resolved. Germline CDR1 and CDR2: MDHEN and SYDVKM. V was trimmed by 2 bases and J by 5 bases, leaving 13 bases between them. The CDR3 consists of 14 residues. This CDR3 reads CASSLQYQDNEQYF. CDR3 coding DNA: TGTGCCAGCAGTTTACAATATCAAGACAACGAGCAGTACTTC.

The chain is built from TRBV5-1 and TRBJ2-7; 10 positions match TRBD1. The CDR3 runs to 15 residues. Germline V gives CDR1 SGHRS, CDR2 YFSETQ. V shed 4 bases, J shed 1 base, and the junction held 5 bases outside the gene matches. CDR3 sequence (DNA): TGCGCCAGCAGCGGAGACAGGGGGCGATCCTACGAGCAGTACTTC. It encodes CASSGDRGRSYEQYF.

Points on this clone: Other DNA sequences in the sample encode the same CDR3. The chain combines TRBV25-1 with TRBJ2-2; 7 nucleotides match TRBD2. Germline values: CDR1 MGHDK, CDR2 SYGVNS. The CDR3 loop spans 14 amino acids. V shed 8 bases, J shed 6 bases, and the junction held 9 bases outside the gene matches. The CDR3 coding sequence is TGTGCCAGCGGGTCCTGGGGAGGGGCCGGGGAGCTGTTTTTT. It yields the protein CASGSWGGAGELFF. Combining the CDR3 with reference TRBV25-1 and TRBJ2-2 gives the whole variable domain EADIYQTPRYLVIGTGKKITLECSQTMGHDKMYWYQQDPGMELHLIHYSYGVNSTEKGDLSSESTVSRIRTEHFPLTLESARPSHTSQYLCASGSWGGAGELFFGEGSRLTVL.

J is TRBJ2-7 and V is TRBV13; D is possibly TRBD1 (6 bases). Germline loops: CDR1 PRHDT, CDR2 FYEKMQ (reference sequence). This CDR3 is 14 amino acids long. The ends were cut back, 2 bases at V and 3 bases at J, with 11 bases in the middle. The CDR3 loop reads CASSLRGKSYEQYF. The CDR3 DNA sequence: TGTGCCAGCAGCTTAAGGGGGAAAAGCTACGAGCAGTACTTC.

This clone was detected a few times. This chain uses TRBV4-1 with TRBJ2-2; TRBD2 might be the D (5 bases). CDR3 length: 14 amino acids. The germline CDR1 and CDR2 sequences are MGHRA and YSYEKL. V lost 5 bases to trimming and J lost 4 bases, with 11 bases between them. In DNA, the CDR3 is TGCGCCAGCAGCGACCTGGGGAGCACCGGGGAGCTGTTTTTT. This codes for CASSDLGSTGELFF.

In its sample, this clone was seen once. A junction end diverges from the germline sequence, so it may reflect a read error. J is TRBJ2-5 and V is TRBV7-8; 7 positions match TRBD1. The J call may be wrong; the DNA end is better matched by TRBJ2-7. Germline-derived CDR1 and CDR2 are SGHVS and FQNEAQ. CDR3 length equals 16 residues. The CDR3 sequence: CASSLEFGQASFEQYF. In DNA, the CDR3 is TGTGCCAGCAGCTTAGAGTTCGGACAGGCATCCTTCGAGCAGTACTTC.

The chain joins TRBV7-2 to TRBJ2-2; TRBD1 aligns across 8 bases. The CDR3 spans 17 residues. Trimming removed 2 bases from V and 5 bases from J; junction bases left unmatched: 10. Looked up from germline, CDR1 is SGHTA and CDR2 is FQGNSA. The CDR3 coding sequence is TGTGCCAGCAGCTTACTTCCCGGGACAGGCCGGACCGGGGAGCTGTTTTTT. It translates to CASSLLPGTGRTGELFF.

V is TRBV5-1 and J is TRBJ1-3, with D possibly being TRBD1 (5 bases). Between the trimmed V and J ends, which lost 9 bases and 0 bases, there was a span of 19 bases. CDR1 SGHRS and CDR2 YFSETQ come from the germline V gene. The CDR3 extends over 16 amino acids. Here the CDR3 DNA reads TGCGCCATCCCATGGGGCTCCACGAGCTCTGGAAACACCATATATTTT. Its translation: CAIPWGSTSSGNTIYF. The whole variable domain, remainder taken from reference TRBV5-1 and TRBJ1-3, is KAGVTQTPRYLIKTRGQQVTLSCSPISGHRSVSWYQQTPGQGLQFLFEYFSETQRNKGNFPGRFSGRQFSNSRSEMNVSTLELGDSALYLCAIPWGSTSSGNTIYFGEGSWLTVV.

The CDR3 reads CASSPSGNRNEQYF. Here the CDR3 DNA reads TGTGCCAGCAGCCCCTCCGGAAACAGGAACGAGCAGTACTTC. The V call is TRBV7-9, the J call TRBJ2-7, with a weak D call TRBD1 (5 bases). The CDR3 loop spans 14 amino acids. V shed 5 bases and J shed 5 bases, with 16 bases lying between them. Germline CDR1 and CDR2: SEHNR and FQNEAQ (reference sequence). The complete variable domain, with remaining parts taken from reference TRBV7-9 and TRBJ2-7, reads DTGVSQNPRHKITKRGQNVTFRCDPISEHNRLYWYRQTLGQGPEFLTYFQNEAQLEKSRLLSDRFSAERPKGSFSTLEIQRTEQGDSAMYLCASSPSGNRNEQYFGPGTRLTVT.

This clone was counted only a few times. The chain uses TRBV5-1 and TRBJ2-2, with unresolved D. Per the germline V gene, CDR1 is SGHRS and CDR2 is YFSETQ. The CDR3 covers 13 residues. Trimming left V 4 bases short and J 6 bases short, with 10 bases between. Written as DNA, the CDR3 is TGCGCCAGCAGCCCCCGGTTCCCCGGGGAGCTGTTTTTT. Translation gives CASSPRFPGELFF.

The J gene is TRBJ2-3, the V gene TRBV27; 8 bases align to TRBD2. The CDR3 has 17 residues. Germline V gene sequence: CDR1 MNHEY, CDR2 SMNVEV (reference sequence). J was trimmed by 2 bases and V by 7 bases; bases with no gene match: 14. In DNA, the CDR3 is TGTGCCAGCATTCGAGCGGGGGCCTCGATTTACACAGATACGCAGTATTTT. Protein sequence: CASIRAGASIYTDTQYF.

This chain connects TRBV10-1 to TRBJ2-1; 10 bases align to TRBD2. The CDR3 has 13 residues. Trimming removed 3 bases from V and 15 bases from J; junction bases left unmatched: 8. The germline CDR1 and CDR2 sequences are WNHNN and SYGVQD (reference sequence). The CDR3 sequence: CASSETASGGLFF. CDR3 nucleotide sequence: TGCGCCAGCAGTGAAACGGCTAGCGGGGGTCTGTTCTTC.

The table lists this clone with a few counts. The rearrangement joins TRBV19 to TRBJ1-2; 10 nucleotides agree with TRBD1. Germline loops: CDR1 LNHDA, CDR2 SQIVND (reference sequence). The V and J ends lost 4 bases and 4 bases, in that order; junction bases with no gene match: 3. This CDR3 has 14 residues. CDR3 sequence: CASSTGTGVYGYTF. The CDR3 DNA is TGTGCCAGTAGTACCGGGACAGGGGTCTATGGCTACACCTTC.

V gene TRBV30 combines with J gene TRBJ2-1; 8 bases align to TRBD1. The CDR3 is 15 amino acids. Germline CDR1 and CDR2: GTSNPN and SVGIG (reference sequence). The V segment lost 5 bases and the J segment 8 bases; nucleotides outside the gene matches: 14. CDR3 sequence reads: CAWGVLGQGVDEQFF. CDR3 DNA: TGTGCCTGGGGGGTCCTCGGACAGGGAGTCGATGAGCAGTTCTTC.

The chain combines TRBV15 with TRBJ1-1, with no clear D. V dropped 0 bases and J dropped 0 bases, with 11 bases sitting between them. This CDR3 comprises 16 residues. The germline CDR1 and CDR2 sequences are LNHNV and YYDKDF (reference sequence). The CDR3 region has the DNA TGTGCCACCAGCAGAGATGAGGTTCCCATGAACACTGAAGCTTTCTTT. This sequence encodes CATSRDEVPMNTEAFF.

The V call is TRBV5-4, the J call TRBJ1-2; perhaps TRBD1 as D (5 bases). The germline CDR1 and CDR2 sequences are SGHNT and YYREEE (reference sequence). This CDR3 is 13 amino acids long. Trimming took 4 bases from V and 1 from J, leaving 8 bases between them. The CDR3 loop reads CASSPRDNYGYTF. The CDR3 DNA is TGTGCCAGCAGCCCCAGGGATAACTATGGCTACACCTTC.

This clone appeared a single time. V is TRBV15 and J is TRBJ1-1; no clear D. Germline V gene sequence: CDR1 LNHNV, CDR2 YYDKDF (reference sequence). The CDR3 loop spans 13 amino acids. Trimming shortened V by 3 bases and J by 4 bases, and 9 bases separated the two germline ends. The CDR3 DNA follows: TGTGCCACCAGCAGTAGAATACCCACTGAAGCTTTCTTT. As protein: CATSSRIPTEAFF.

The chain combines TRBV19 with TRBJ2-7, with 7 bases matching TRBD2. The CDR3 is 14 residues long. Looked up from germline, CDR1 is LNHDA and CDR2 is SQIVND (reference sequence). The J segment lost 0 bases and the V segment lost 3 bases, leaving 2 bases of the junction unmatched. CDR3 in DNA: TGTGCCAGTAGTATGACTAGCACCTCCTACGAGCAGTACTTC. Translated: CASSMTSTSYEQYF.

The chain links TRBV27 to TRBJ1-1, with TRBD1 matching 8 bases. The ends lost 5 bases at V and 4 bases at J; junction bases unmatched: 9. The CDR3 runs 15 residues. Germline CDR1 reads MNHEY; CDR2 reads SMNVEV (reference sequence). CDR3 sequence reads: CASSKSSTGGTEAFF. CDR3 DNA: TGTGCCAGCAGTAAATCGTCCACAGGGGGCACTGAAGCTTTCTTT.

By sample share, this clone is medium-sized. Other DNA sequences in this sample translate to the same CDR3. J is TRBJ2-7 and V is TRBV18; 7 bases are shared with TRBD1. The V gene end was trimmed by 3 bases and the J gene end by 2 bases; junction bases not matched to a gene: 7. The CDR3 contains 15 residues. Germline CDR1 KGHSH, CDR2 LQKENI. In DNA form, the CDR3 reads TGTGCCAGCTCACCTGCACAGGGGACCCCCTACGAGCAGTACTTC. This translates into CASSPAQGTPYEQYF.

This clone was seen once. V and J are TRBV9 and TRBJ2-2; TRBD2 matches 9 bases. Germline loops: CDR1 SGDLS, CDR2 YYNGEE. The CDR3 totals 16 residues. V shed 5 bases and J 5 bases; nucleotides not matched to a gene: 10. The CDR3 spells CASSPGAGGLTGELFF. DNA for the CDR3: TGTGCCAGCAGTCCCGGCGCGGGAGGGCTGACCGGGGAGCTGTTTTTT.

CDR3 sequence (DNA): TGTGCCAGCAGCGCCCCTGCGGCTAGCGGGGGGGACCCCAATGAGCAGTTCTTC. This sequence encodes CASSAPAASGGDPNEQFF. V is TRBV9 and J is TRBJ2-1, with 12 bases identical to TRBD2. Losses at the gene ends were 3 bases for V and 6 bases for J; bases not matched to a gene: 13. Germline V gives CDR1 SGDLS, CDR2 YYNGEE. The CDR3 consists of 18 residues.

The V call is TRBV28, the J call TRBJ2-7; tentative D call: TRBD2 (6 bases). This CDR3 is built from 14 residues. The germline gives CDR1 MDHEN, CDR2 SYDVKM. V was cut by 3 bases and J by 3 bases, with 12 bases left in between. As DNA, the CDR3 is TGTGCCAGCAGTTTCGCGGGGAAAGGCTACGAGCAGTACTTC. Amino acids: CASSFAGKGYEQYF. The variable domain in full, with the rest retrieved from reference TRBV28 and TRBJ2-7, is DVKVTQSSRYLVKRTGEKVFLECVQDMDHENMFWYRQDPGLGLRLIYFSYDVKMKEKGDIPEGYSVSREKKERFSLILESASTNQTSMYLCASSFAGKGYEQYFGPGTRLTVT.

This clone was detected a few times. This chain links TRBV6-4 with TRBJ1-6; the D is unclear. Germline CDR1 reads MRHNA; CDR2 reads SNTAGT. Trimming left V 0 bases short and J 7 bases short, with 4 bases between. CDR3 length: 13 amino acids. CDR3 in DNA: TGTGCCAGCAGTGACTCCTCCAATTCACCCCTCCACTTT. Residues: CASSDSSNSPLHF.

The chain couples TRBV6-5 to TRBJ1-2; 9 positions match TRBD1. CDR1 and CDR2 from the germline V gene are MNHEY and SVGAGI. This CDR3 comprises 15 residues. The junction had 9 bases not matched to a gene; V was cut back by 2 bases and J by 8 bases. The DNA of the CDR3 is TGTGCCAGCAGTTACCCTGGGACAGGGATCGGAGGCTACACCTTC. Protein product: CASSYPGTGIGGYTF.